This T cell receptor beta chain was identified in a study of blood T cell repertoires in COVID-19. Study at large: Acute and convalescent COVID-19 specimens originated in the United States, Italy and Spain. Nucleic acid was either cDNA or gDNA, and it came from T cells, B-cell-depleted T cells, or PBMCs.

In the authors' workflow: Amplifying reference gene primers gave estimates of nucleated cell counts. The protocol was immunoSEQ multiplex PCR, while the TCRdb copy is restricted to in-frame clones and leaves out a portion. V, J and clone size are taken as reported in that table, and D and trimming were inferred from the DNA itself. The sample comprises 210,000 or so clones, 83% of which are singletons, and roughly 2.9% rests with the top ten. Germline V gives CDR1 MNHEY, CDR2 SMNVEV (reference sequence). The CDR3 is made up of 14 amino acids. Trimming pared 3 bases from V and 3 bases from J, leaving 11 bases between. This clone was found many times.

The clonotype was recovered from a man in his fifties with active or convalescent COVID-19. The sample consisted of peripheral blood. The V gene is TRBV27, the J gene TRBJ1-1; a weak D match, TRBD1 (6 bases). DNA of the CDR3: TGTGCCAGCAGTTTGAGGGACACCTACACTGAAGCTTTCTTT. Residues: CASSLRDTYTEAFF.